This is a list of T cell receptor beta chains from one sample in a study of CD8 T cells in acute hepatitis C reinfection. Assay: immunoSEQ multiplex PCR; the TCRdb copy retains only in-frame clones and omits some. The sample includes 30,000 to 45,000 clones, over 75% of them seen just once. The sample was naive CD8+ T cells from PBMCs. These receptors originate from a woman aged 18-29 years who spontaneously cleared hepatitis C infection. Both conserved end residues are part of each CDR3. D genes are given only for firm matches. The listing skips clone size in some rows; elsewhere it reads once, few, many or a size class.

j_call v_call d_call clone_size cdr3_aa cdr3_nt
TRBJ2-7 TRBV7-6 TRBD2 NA CASSSPSGSSYEQYF TGTGCCAGCAGCTCCCCTAGCGGGAGCTCCTACGAGCAGTACTTC
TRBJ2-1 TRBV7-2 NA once CASTSWSNSYNEQFF TGTGCCAGCACCTCGTGGAGCAACTCCTACAATGAGCAGTTCTTC
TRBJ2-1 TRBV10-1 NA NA CASSDSTPYNEQFF TGCGCCAGCAGTGATAGTACCCCCTACAATGAGCAGTTCTTC
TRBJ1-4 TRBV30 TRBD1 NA CAWSHLEGATTNEKLFF TGTGCCTGGAGCCACCTGGAGGGGGCTACAACTAATGAAAAACTGTTTTTT
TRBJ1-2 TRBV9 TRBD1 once CASSVEEGGTGIGYTF TGTGCCAGCAGCGTAGAGGAGGGGGGGACAGGTATTGGCTACACCTTC
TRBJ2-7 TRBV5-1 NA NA CASSESGWDSYEQYF TGCGCCAGCAGTGAGAGCGGGTGGGACTCCTACGAGCAGTACTTC
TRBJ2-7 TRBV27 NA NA CASSLSWASSYEQYF TGTGCCAGCAGTTTATCTTGGGCGAGCTCCTACGAGCAGTACTTC
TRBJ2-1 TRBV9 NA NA CASSVGRYNEQFF TGTGCCAGCAGCGTGGGCCGGTACAATGAGCAGTTCTTC
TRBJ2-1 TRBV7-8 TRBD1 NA CASSVGQGQGNEQFF TGTGCCAGCAGCGTAGGACAGGGGCAGGGGAATGAGCAGTTCTTC
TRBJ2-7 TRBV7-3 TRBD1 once CASSPTGTGDEQYF TGTGCCAGCAGCCCGACGGGGACAGGGGACGAGCAGTACTTC
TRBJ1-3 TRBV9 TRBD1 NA CASSISQGAWGNTIYF TGTGCCAGCAGCATAAGTCAGGGGGCGTGGGGAAACACCATATATTTT
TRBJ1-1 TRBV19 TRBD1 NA CASSMGPTGAAFF TGTGCCAGTAGTATGGGGCCGACAGGGGCCGCTTTCTTT
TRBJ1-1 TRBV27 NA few CASSWTQGQEAFF TGTGCCAGCAGTTGGACGCAGGGACAAGAAGCTTTCTTT
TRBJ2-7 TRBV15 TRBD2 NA CATSTGLAAYEQYF TGTGCCACCAGCACCGGACTAGCGGCCTACGAGCAGTACTTC
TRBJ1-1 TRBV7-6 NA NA CASSPQGSGAFF TGTGCCAGCAGTCCACAAGGATCCGGAGCTTTCTTT
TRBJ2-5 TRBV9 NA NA CASSVGWQIYQETQYF TGTGCCAGCAGCGTAGGATGGCAGATATACCAAGAGACCCAGTACTTC
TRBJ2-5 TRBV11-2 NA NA CASSLDWGRVLETQYF TGTGCCAGCAGCTTAGATTGGGGACGGGTTTTGGAGACCCAGTACTTC
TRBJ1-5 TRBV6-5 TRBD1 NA CASSYSGQDNQPQHF TGTGCCAGCAGTTACTCAGGACAGGACAATCAGCCCCAGCATTTT
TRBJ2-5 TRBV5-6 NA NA CASSWGLPGTQYF TGTGCCAGCAGCTGGGGACTGCCGGGGACCCAGTACTTC
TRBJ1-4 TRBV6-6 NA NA CASSPLPEGGNEKLFF TGTGCCAGCAGCCCCCTCCCAGAGGGGGGCAATGAAAAACTGTTTTTT